This T cell receptor (beta chain) was recovered during a study of beta chain features in type 1 diabetes. TCRB transcripts that were expressed got sequenced, as all of the isolated RNA had been reverse transcribed. Sequencing was performed with immunoSEQ multiplex PCR; in TCRdb, only in-frame clones are kept and a portion is missing. This sample has about 370,000 clones, with over 9% found just once. V lost 5 bases and J lost 10, with 15 bases in between. CDR1 SGHTA and CDR2 FQGNSA come from the germline V gene. There are 13 residues in the CDR3. Regarding this clone: The target antigen is unknown.

General study points: Moderate yet significant TCRB CDR3 shortening was seen in Type 1 diabetes patients in all four CD4+ subsets.

The receptor comes from a man aged 30 to 39 with type 1 diabetes. The V gene is TRBV7-2, the J gene TRBJ2-1; tentatively, D is TRBD2 (6 bases). Sequencing was done on a sample of central memory CD4+ T cells from blood. The CDR3 DNA reads TGTGCCAGCAGCGCCACCCCGGGACTGGAGCAGTTCTTC. Translated, it gives CASSATPGLEQFF.